What follows are 32 T cell receptor beta chains derived from one specimen sequenced in a study of human T cells and chemical hapten exposure. MiXCR, applied by TCRdb to the RACE reads, yields one record per CDR3 protein. The repertoire holds 50,000 to 65,000 distinct CDR3 sequences, with roughly 12% as singletons. The time point denotes: pre-sensitization, week 0. As to treatment: therapeutic diphenylcyclopropenone sensitization with weekly scalp DPC. The sample in question was whole blood, obtained in connection with sensitization to the hapten diphenylcyclopropenone (DPC). The receptors originated from a woman between 40 and 55 years old with alopecia areata. Some clones in this sample may be carry-over from other donors' samples.

The chain recombines TRBV28 with TRBJ2-3; D unclear. CDR3 length: 12 amino acids. Germline-derived CDR1 and CDR2 are MDHEN and SYDVKM. Trimming removed 5 bases from V and 4 bases from J, with 7 bases in between. CDR3 nucleotide sequence: TGTGCCAGCAGTCCCCCGGCAGATACGCAGTATTTT. This encodes CASSPPADTQYF.

J is TRBJ2-1 and V is TRBV7-9, with 9 bases aligning to TRBD2. Germline V lookup: CDR1 SEHNR, CDR2 FQNEAQ (reference sequence). Germline trimming cut 8 bases from V and 8 bases from J; bases unmatched to any gene: 7. The CDR3 totals 13 residues. CDR3: CASSEAGGHEQFF. The CDR3 DNA follows: TGTGCCAGCTCGGAAGCGGGAGGACATGAGCAGTTCTTC.

This clonotype has a count of ten or more. DNA of the CDR3: TGTGCCATCACGGGACAGAGAATGAACACTGAAGCTTTCTTT. This sequence encodes CAITGQRMNTEAFF. The gene calls are TRBV10-3 and TRBJ1-1, with 7 positions matching TRBD1. The germline V gene encodes CDR1 ENHRY and CDR2 SYGVKD. CDR3 length equals 14 residues. V trimming: 7 bases; J trimming: 0 bases; junction bases outside the gene matches: 5.

This clonotype was detected a few times. For the CDR3, the DNA is TGTGCCAGCAGCCAAGACCGGGTCCCCAACCGAAAACTGTTTTTT. It yields the protein CASSQDRVPNRKLFF. The gene calls are TRBV4-2 and TRBJ1-4; D unresolved. This CDR3 contains 15 residues. V was cut by 0 bases and J by 10 bases, with 15 bases left in between. CDR1 and CDR2 (germline): LGHNA, YNFKEQ.

The chain links TRBV4-3 to TRBJ2-7, with 13 bases fitting TRBD2. V lost 3 bases and J lost 6; bases outside the gene matches: 5. CDR3 size: 15 residues. The germline V gene has CDR1 LGHNA and CDR2 YSLEER. This CDR3 reads CASSQARLAGGEQYF. CDR3 nucleotide sequence: TGCGCCAGCAGCCAGGCCAGACTAGCGGGAGGCGAGCAGTACTTC.

This clonotype was seen more than once but under ten times. V usage is TRBV11-3 and J usage is TRBJ2-2, with 9 bases fitting TRBD1. V was clipped by 4 bases and J by 5 bases; unmatched bases: 5. Germline V CDR1 and CDR2: SGHNT, YENEEA. The length of the CDR3 is 15 residues. CDR3 protein: CASSSPGQGTGELFF. CDR3 sequence (DNA): TGTGCCAGCAGCTCGCCGGGACAGGGAACCGGGGAGCTGTTTTTT.

This clonotype was picked up many times. This chain uses TRBV19 with TRBJ2-3, with 9 bases identical to TRBD2. CDR1 is LNHDA and CDR2 is SQIVND in the germline V gene (reference sequence). This CDR3 has 18 residues. J was trimmed by 0 bases and V by 0 bases; bases with no gene match: 7. The DNA of the CDR3 is TGTGCCAGTAGTATAGATGTAACTAGCGGGTCTAGCACAGATACGCAGTATTTT. It codes for CASSIDVTSGSSTDTQYF. The full variable domain, rest sourced from reference TRBV19 and TRBJ2-3, is DGGITQSPKYLFRKEGQNVTLSCEQNLNHDAMYWYRQDPGQGLRLIYYSQIVNDFQKGDIAEGYSVSREKKESFPLTVTSAQKNPTAFYLCASSIDVTSGSSTDTQYFGPGTRLTVL.

This clonotype was counted between two and nine times. The genes are TRBV9 and TRBJ1-1; possible D gene TRBD1, 6 bases. Germline loops: CDR1 SGDLS, CDR2 YYNGEE. The V end was cut by 3 bases, the J end by 5 bases, with 14 bases between. The CDR3 has 14 amino acids. The CDR3 region has the DNA TGTGCCAGCAGCGCTCAAGGGGGTTGGACTGAAGCTTTCTTT. Amino acid sequence: CASSAQGGWTEAFF.

The V call is TRBV7-2, the J call TRBJ2-3, with D possibly TRBD2 on 5 matching bases. V lost 5 bases and J lost 6, with 21 bases in between. Germline V gives CDR1 SGHTA, CDR2 FQGNSA. The CDR3 covers 16 residues. The CDR3 sequence: CASSRRLRGMWDTQYF. CDR3 DNA sequence: TGTGCCAGCAGCCGCCGCCTACGGGGAATGTGGGATACGCAGTATTTT. Variable domain in full (rest from reference TRBV7-2 and TRBJ2-3): GAGVSQSPSNKVTEKGKDVELRCDPISGHTALYWYRQSLGQGLEFLIYFQGNSAPDKSGLPSDRFSAERTGGSVSTLTIQRTQQEDSAVYLCASSRRLRGMWDTQYFGPGTRLTVL.

The rearrangement links TRBV12-2 to TRBJ1-2; the tabulated D call, TRBD1, remains unverified against the DNA. TRBV12-2 is a pseudogene locus. CDR3 length: 16 amino acids. The CDR3 bases are TGTGCAAGTCGCTTAGCCCCTCAGGGACCCAACTATGGCTACACCTTC. It specifies CASRLAPQGPNYGYTF.

This clonotype was observed at least ten times. The rearrangement links TRBV7-9 to TRBJ1-5; D is unresolved. The ends were cut back, 1 base at V and 0 bases at J, with 4 bases in the middle. The CDR3 consists of 14 residues. Germline values: CDR1 SEHNR, CDR2 FQNEAQ (reference sequence). Written as DNA, the CDR3 is TGTGCCAGCAGCTTAGAGGGTAGCAATCAGCCCCAGCATTTT. Translated: CASSLEGSNQPQHF.

This clonotype was seen ten or more times. The V gene is TRBV20-1, the J gene TRBJ2-5, with 7 bases fitting TRBD2. V trimming: 3 bases; J trimming: 1 base; junction bases outside the gene matches: 5. Per the germline V gene, CDR1 is DFQATT and CDR2 is SNEGSKA (reference sequence). The CDR3 contains 14 residues. CDR3 sequence: CSARAGEAQETQYF. CDR3 nucleotide sequence: TGCAGTGCTAGGGCGGGAGAGGCCCAAGAGACCCAGTACTTC.

The V gene is TRBV7-3, the J gene TRBJ2-2, with 7 bases aligning to TRBD1. The CDR3 is 13 residues long. Germline V gene sequence: CDR1 SGHTA, CDR2 FQGTGA. With V trimmed by 6 bases and J by 8 bases, 6 bases remained unmatched. This CDR3 reads CASSQTGVGELFF. In DNA form, the CDR3 reads TGTGCCAGCAGTCAAACAGGGGTAGGGGAGCTGTTTTTT.

Note on this clonotype: The limits of the CDR3 on the DNA are not certain, so only TCRdb's listed CDR3 is given. This chain connects TRBV5-3 to TRBJ2-2; the table's D call, TRBD2, was not checked against the DNA. TRBV5-3 is an ORF for which the function is uncertain. Inclusive of both ends, the CDR3 amounts to 17 amino acids. CDR3: CARSPSGSGGASGSCFF.

The sample holds many counts of this clonotype. The chain employs TRBV19 and TRBJ1-2; 7 bases fit TRBD1. Looked up from germline, CDR1 is LNHDA and CDR2 is SQIVND (reference sequence). The V segment lost 2 bases and the J segment 0 bases; nucleotides outside the gene matches: 6. CDR3 length: 16 residues. This chain's CDR3 is CASSISATGTNYGYTF. The DNA of the CDR3 is TGTGCCAGTAGTATATCTGCGACAGGGACTAACTATGGCTACACCTTC. Looking up the rest from reference TRBV19 and TRBJ1-2 gives the full variable domain: DGGITQSPKYLFRKEGQNVTLSCEQNLNHDAMYWYRQDPGQGLRLIYYSQIVNDFQKGDIAEGYSVSREKKESFPLTVTSAQKNPTAFYLCASSISATGTNYGYTFGSGTRLTVV.

This clonotype was counted many times. The J gene is TRBJ1-3, the V gene TRBV28; TRBD1 is a possible D gene (6 bases). This CDR3 comprises 15 residues. Trimming cost V 2 bases and J 5 bases, with 13 bases left between them. Germline V CDR1 and CDR2: MDHEN, SYDVKM. CDR3 DNA: TGTGCCAGCAGTTTAACCCAACAGGGTCGAAACACCATATATTTT. Translating gives CASSLTQQGRNTIYF.

The chain carries TRBV6-2 or TRBV6-3 and TRBJ2-7, with 7 bases fitting TRBD1. This CDR3 spans 15 amino acids. Unmatched junction bases numbered 8, after V lost 4 bases and J lost 2 bases. CDR1 is MNHEY, CDR2 SVGEGT, per germline. CDR3 DNA: TGTGCCAGCAGTTTGGACAGGTCAGGCGCCTACGAGCAGTACTTC. Residues: CASSLDRSGAYEQYF.

This clonotype was picked up a small number of times. The gene calls are TRBV6-6 and TRBJ2-7; 9 bases are shared with TRBD2. Looked up from germline, CDR1 is MNHNY and CDR2 is SVGAGI (reference sequence). With V trimmed by 6 bases and J by 4 bases, 10 bases remained unmatched. The CDR3 spans 15 residues. The CDR3 coding sequence is TGTGCCAGCAGCCTTAGCGGGGGACACGCATACGAGCAGTACTTC. Its translation is CASSLSGGHAYEQYF.

The chain is built from TRBV6-6 and TRBJ2-7; D is unresolved. In germline, CDR1 is MNHNY, CDR2 SVGAGI (reference sequence). V lost 8 bases to trimming and J lost 0 bases, with 11 bases between them. CDR3 length equals 13 residues. For the CDR3, the DNA is TGTGCCAGCTCCCAGGCCAGCTCCTACGAGCAGTACTTC. It codes for CASSQASSYEQYF.

This clonotype was counted ten times or more. The rearrangement links TRBV27 to TRBJ1-5, with TRBD1 matching over 7 bases. Germline V gene sequence: CDR1 MNHEY, CDR2 SMNVEV (reference sequence). The CDR3 covers 17 residues. J was trimmed by 0 bases and V by 4 bases; bases with no gene match: 9. CDR3 coding DNA: TGTGCCAGCAGTTCCCTGGACAGGCAATATAGCAATCAGCCCCAGCATTTT. Translation gives CASSSLDRQYSNQPQHF.

This clonotype was counted only a few times. V is TRBV29-1 and J is TRBJ2-7; tentatively, D is TRBD1 (6 bases). Between the trimmed V and J ends, which lost 3 bases and 5 bases, there was a span of 11 bases. Germline CDR1 reads SQVTM; CDR2 reads ANQGSEA. CDR3 length: 12 residues. Here the CDR3 DNA reads TGCAGCGTTGACCTTGAGGGGGACGAGCAGTACTTC. Translated, it gives CSVDLEGDEQYF.

This clonotype was seen ten or more times. Here the CDR3 reads CASSLGYGTEAFF. CDR3 bases: TGTGCCAGCAGCTTAGGGTATGGCACTGAAGCTTTCTTT. The genes are TRBV11-3 and TRBJ1-1; D gene ambiguous. Germline loops: CDR1 SGHNT, CDR2 YENEEA. The CDR3 sequence is 13 residues long. The V end was cut by 1 base, the J end by 4 bases, with 7 bases between.

Details on this clonotype: This may stem from a read error, because a much larger clone lies one nucleotide away. The rearrangement links TRBV6-2 or TRBV6-3 to TRBJ2-1; weak D call: TRBD2 (5 bases). The V gene's germline CDR1 is MNHEY and CDR2 SVGEGT. The CDR3 totals 15 residues. The CDR3 nucleotides read TGTGCCAGCAGATACTACGGCGGAGGACTGAATGAGCAGTTCTTC. It yields the protein CASRYYGGGLNEQFF.

The sample holds a few counts of this clonotype. The rearrangement joins TRBV29-1 to TRBJ1-1; D is unclear. The V gene lost 6 bases and the J gene lost 4 bases, with 9 bases spanning the gap. Germline CDR1 SQVTM, CDR2 ANQGSEA. The CDR3 is 11 amino acids. Here the CDR3 reads CSVARATEAFF. The CDR3 DNA reads TGCAGCGTCGCACGGGCCACTGAAGCTTTCTTT.

A few counts support this clonotype. The chain combines TRBV20-1 with TRBJ2-5; TRBD2 might be the D (6 bases). The CDR3 has 14 residues. Germline CDR1 DFQATT, CDR2 SNEGSKA (reference sequence). V gave up 6 bases and J gave up 4 bases, with 18 bases separating them. This chain's CDR3 is CSASPSGGAETQYF. CDR3 in DNA: TGCAGTGCCTCACCTTCAGGCGGGGCAGAGACCCAGTACTTC.

The table lists this clonotype with many counts. The chain is built from TRBV7-2 and TRBJ1-4; 7 nucleotides agree with TRBD1. The germline V gene encodes CDR1 SGHTA and CDR2 FQGNSA. This CDR3 is 14 amino acids long. The ends lost 6 bases at V and 6 bases at J; junction bases unmatched: 7. The CDR3 here is CASSPWTGHEKLFF. The CDR3 DNA reads TGTGCCAGCAGTCCTTGGACAGGCCATGAAAAACTGTTTTTT.

The chain combines TRBV20-1 with TRBJ2-5, with 15 bases fitting TRBD2. Germline CDR1 and CDR2: DFQATT and SNEGSKA (reference sequence). Trimming cost V 1 base and J 4 bases; bases outside gene matches: 7. The CDR3 covers 17 residues. DNA for the CDR3: TGCAGTGCTAGAGGACACCTGGGACTAGCGGGGGGAGAGACCCAGTACTTC. It yields the protein CSARGHLGLAGGETQYF.

This clonotype was observed a handful of times. This rearrangement joins TRBV29-1 to TRBJ1-1; TRBD1 is a possible D gene (5 bases). Germline V gene lookup returns CDR1 SQVTM and CDR2 ANQGSEA. This CDR3 region has 12 residues. The V end lost 7 bases, the J end lost 4 bases, and 13 bases lay between the germline ends. The CDR3 loop reads CSATTQGTEAFF. DNA for the CDR3: TGCAGCGCCACAACCCAGGGCACTGAAGCTTTCTTT.

This clonotype was detected only a few times. The chain recombines TRBV3-1 with TRBJ1-5; D unclear. Trimming pared 1 base from V and 3 bases from J, leaving 10 bases between. Germline CDR1 is LGHDT and CDR2 is YNNKEL (reference sequence). The CDR3 is 15 amino acids. The CDR3 DNA sequence: TGTGCCAGCAGCCAAGGGGAAAGGGTCAATCAGCCCCAGCATTTT. It specifies CASSQGERVNQPQHF.

CDR3 bases: TGCAGCGTTGAAGATTGGGTTCGGAACACTGAAGCTTTCTTT. Its translation is CSVEDWVRNTEAFF. This sequence joins TRBV29-1 and TRBJ1-1; D not resolved. The CDR3 runs to 14 residues. CDR1 and CDR2 from the germline V gene are SQVTM and ANQGSEA. Trimming stripped 0 bases from V and 1 base from J, with 9 bases between.

This clonotype was counted a few times. The V gene is TRBV6-6, the J gene TRBJ2-4, with TRBD2 matching 7 bases. V shed 8 bases, J shed 3 bases, and the junction held 1 base outside the gene matches. Germline V gives CDR1 MNHNY, CDR2 SVGAGI (reference sequence). The CDR3 contains 12 residues. The CDR3 nucleotides read TGTGCCAGCGGGGGGGGCAAAAACATTCAGTACTTC. Translating it yields CASGGGKNIQYF.

This clonotype was picked up a small number of times. This chain joins TRBV2 and TRBJ2-1, with 12 bases fitting TRBD2. Germline CDR1 and CDR2: SNHLY and FYNNEI. CDR3 length: 15 residues. V trimming: 6 bases; J trimming: 5 bases; junction bases outside the gene matches: 5. CDR3 DNA: TGTGCCAGCAGCCAGCTAGCGGGGGGGAACAATGAGCAGTTCTTC. Protein sequence: CASSQLAGGNNEQFF.